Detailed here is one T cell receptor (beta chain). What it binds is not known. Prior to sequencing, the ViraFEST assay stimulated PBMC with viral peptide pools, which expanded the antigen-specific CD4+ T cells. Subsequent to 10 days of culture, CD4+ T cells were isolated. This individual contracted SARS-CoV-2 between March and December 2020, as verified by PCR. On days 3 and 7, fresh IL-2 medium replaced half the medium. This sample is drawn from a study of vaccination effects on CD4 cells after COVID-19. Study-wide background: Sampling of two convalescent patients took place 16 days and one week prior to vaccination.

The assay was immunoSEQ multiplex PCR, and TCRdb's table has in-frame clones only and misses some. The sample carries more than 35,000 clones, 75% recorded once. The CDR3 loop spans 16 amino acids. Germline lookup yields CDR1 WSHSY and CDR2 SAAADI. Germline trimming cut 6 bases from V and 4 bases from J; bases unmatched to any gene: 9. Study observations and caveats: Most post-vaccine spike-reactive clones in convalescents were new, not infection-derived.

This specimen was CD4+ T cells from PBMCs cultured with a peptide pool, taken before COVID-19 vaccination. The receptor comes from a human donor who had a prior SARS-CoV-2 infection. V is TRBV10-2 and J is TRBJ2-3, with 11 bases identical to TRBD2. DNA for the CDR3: TGCGCCAGCAGGGTAGCGGGAGGGCCCTCGGCAGATACGCAGTATTTT. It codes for CASRVAGGPSADTQYF.